Following are 23 T cell receptor beta chains from one sample sequenced in a study of blood T cell repertoires in COVID-19. Clones were read by immunoSEQ multiplex PCR, and TCRdb kept only the in-frame ones, dropping some. The sample lists approximately 380,000 clones; 85% were seen once. Sequenced: peripheral blood. The receptors come from a woman aged 18-29 years with acute or convalescent COVID-19.

V usage is TRBV5-1 and J usage is TRBJ2-1, with TRBD2 identical over 14 bases. V lost 4 bases to trimming and J lost 5 bases; unmatched junction nucleotides: 5. The CDR3 spans 16 residues. Germline-derived CDR1 and CDR2 are SGHRS and YFSETQ. In DNA form, the CDR3 reads TGCGCCAGCAGCGGGGAGGGACTAGCGGGAGACAATGAGCAGTTCTTC. Translated, it gives CASSGEGLAGDNEQFF.

The chain employs TRBV6-6 and TRBJ2-5; a possible D gene is TRBD2 (6 bases). Germline-derived CDR1 and CDR2 are MNHNY and SVGAGI (reference sequence). The V end was cut by 4 bases, the J end by 5 bases, with 14 bases between. This CDR3 region has 14 residues. The CDR3 DNA reads TGTGCCAGCAGTTCACTCGCGGGGTTGGAGACCCAGTACTTC. Translating it yields CASSSLAGLETQYF.

V gene TRBV28 combines with J gene TRBJ2-4, with a tentative D call TRBD1 (6 bases). The ends were cut back, 5 bases at V and 0 bases at J, with 17 bases in the middle. CDR1 MDHEN and CDR2 SYDVKM come from the germline V gene. CDR3 length equals 17 residues. The CDR3 spells CASSPSTGMLAKNIQYF. The CDR3 region has the DNA TGTGCCAGCAGTCCCTCCACAGGGATGCTAGCCAAAAACATTCAGTACTTC.

CDR3 nucleotide sequence: TGTGCCAGCAGTTACACTAGCGGGAGGCCTCCACGTATGAGCTCCTACGAGCAGTACTTC. The encoded protein is CASSYTSGRPPRMSSYEQYF. The chain is built from TRBV6-2 or TRBV6-3 and TRBJ2-7; 12 bases match TRBD2. CDR3 length: 20 amino acids. V shed 2 bases, J shed 0 bases, and the junction held 14 bases outside the gene matches. The V gene's germline CDR1 is MNHEY and CDR2 SVGEGT.

This clone was seen only once. The chain carries TRBV5-4 and TRBJ1-3; the D is unclear. Germline V gene sequence: CDR1 SGHNT, CDR2 YYREEE (reference sequence). The CDR3 is 16 residues long. Trimming took off 6 bases at V and 0 bases at J, with 16 bases between the two ends. This chain's CDR3 is CASTTSGWSSGNTIYF. CDR3 bases: TGTGCCAGCACCACCTCAGGCTGGTCCTCTGGAAACACCATATATTTT.

The rearrangement uses TRBV19 and TRBJ2-1; unclear D gene. The CDR3 covers 11 residues. The germline V and J ends were trimmed by 3 bases and 9 bases, with 6 bases remaining between them. Per the germline V gene, CDR1 is LNHDA and CDR2 is SQIVND (reference sequence). CDR3 loop: CASSIAVEQFF. The CDR3 bases are TGTGCCAGTAGTATTGCGGTTGAGCAGTTCTTC.

This clone appeared a few times. V usage is TRBV18 and J usage is TRBJ1-2, with TRBD1 as a possible D gene (5 bases). Trimming took off 4 bases at V and 3 bases at J, with 12 bases between the two ends. CDR1 is KGHSH and CDR2 is LQKENI in the germline V gene. This CDR3 spans 14 amino acids. CDR3 in amino acids: CASSQNKGYYGYTF. As DNA, the CDR3 is TGTGCCAGCTCACAAAACAAGGGGTACTATGGCTACACCTTC.

The rearrangement uses TRBV2 and TRBJ2-5; 7 nucleotides agree with TRBD2. Germline CDR1 and CDR2: SNHLY and FYNNEI. V gave up 8 bases and J gave up 5 bases; unmatched junction bases: 11. This CDR3 has 14 residues. DNA of the CDR3: TGTGCCAGCCTGGCACCGGGACTACAGGAGACCCAGTACTTC. Protein: CASLAPGLQETQYF.

This clone was found many times. The rearrangement joins TRBV11-3 to TRBJ2-7; D remains ambiguous. V dropped 1 base and J dropped 0 bases, with 4 bases sitting between them. The CDR3 is 13 amino acids. Per the germline V gene, CDR1 is SGHNT and CDR2 is YENEEA. CDR3: CASSLGHSYEQYF. The CDR3 nucleotides are TGTGCCAGCAGCTTAGGACACTCCTACGAGCAGTACTTC.

The gene calls are TRBV19 and TRBJ2-1; TRBD2 is a possible D gene (5 bases). The germline gives CDR1 LNHDA, CDR2 SQIVND (reference sequence). The germline V and J ends were trimmed by 0 bases and 7 bases, with 7 bases remaining between them. The CDR3 is made up of 13 amino acids. The CDR3 DNA is TGTGCCAGTAGTATAGAACAGCGGAATGAGCAGTTCTTC. Protein sequence: CASSIEQRNEQFF.

The chain uses TRBV29-1 and TRBJ1-5; D is unresolved. CDR3 length: 13 residues. Per the germline V gene, CDR1 is SQVTM and CDR2 is ANQGSEA. V lost 8 bases and J lost 0, with 11 bases in between. The CDR3 here is CSSEKPSNQPQHF. Here the CDR3 DNA reads TGCAGCTCCGAGAAACCTAGCAATCAGCCCCAGCATTTT.

The gene calls are TRBV5-1 and TRBJ2-1, with D maybe TRBD1 (5 bases). The CDR3 contains 17 residues. V was clipped by 3 bases and J by 6 bases, with 22 bases between them. Germline V gives CDR1 SGHRS, CDR2 YFSETQ. The CDR3 nucleotides are TGCGCCAGCAGCTCAGACTCTTATGGGGCCTATCTCAATGAGCAGTTCTTC. It specifies CASSSDSYGAYLNEQFF.

The rearrangement joins TRBV5-4 to TRBJ1-6; D may be TRBD1 (5 bases). The V end lost 0 bases, the J end lost 1 base, and 8 bases lay between the germline ends. CDR1 SGHNT and CDR2 YYREEE come from the germline V gene (reference sequence). This CDR3 contains 16 residues. CDR3 sequence: CASSLVGVSYNSPLHF. The CDR3 nucleotides read TGTGCCAGCAGCTTGGTAGGGGTTTCCTATAATTCACCCCTCCACTTT.

The gene calls are TRBV12-2 and TRBJ1-4; the D call of TRBD1 is as the table states it, not checked on the DNA. TRBV12-2 is given as a pseudogene. CDR3 length: 19 amino acids. CDR3 protein: CASRPTGTGIFRTNEKLFF. The CDR3, as DNA: TGTGCAAGTCGCCCTACAGGGACAGGCATATTTAGGACTAATGAAAAACTGTTTTTT.

The rearrangement joins TRBV19 to TRBJ2-2; 9 nucleotides line up with TRBD1. The CDR3 loop spans 16 amino acids. The germline V gene encodes CDR1 LNHDA and CDR2 SQIVND (reference sequence). Trimming took 1 base from V and 3 from J; bases not matched to a gene: 3. The CDR3 nucleotides are TGTGCCAGTAGTATAGCAGGGACAGGGTACACCGGGGAGCTGTTTTTT. Amino acid sequence: CASSIAGTGYTGELFF. The complete variable domain, with remaining parts taken from reference TRBV19 and TRBJ2-2, reads DGGITQSPKYLFRKEGQNVTLSCEQNLNHDAMYWYRQDPGQGLRLIYYSQIVNDFQKGDIAEGYSVSREKKESFPLTVTSAQKNPTAFYLCASSIAGTGYTGELFFGEGSRLTVL.

The chain carries TRBV15 and TRBJ1-1; no firm D call. The CDR3 length is 12 residues. The germline gives CDR1 LNHNV, CDR2 YYDKDF (reference sequence). Between the trimmed V and J ends, which lost 6 bases and 8 bases, there was a span of 13 bases. DNA of the CDR3: TGTGCCACCAGTAAAAACAGCCTAGAAGCTTTCTTT. Its translation: CATSKNSLEAFF.

This sequence joins TRBV6-5 and TRBJ1-2, with D perhaps matching TRBD1 (5 bases). In germline, CDR1 is MNHEY, CDR2 SVGAGI. V lost 10 bases, J lost 2 bases, and 17 bases lay in between. The CDR3 totals 14 residues. The CDR3 spells CATLWGGANYGYTF. In DNA form, the CDR3 reads TGTGCCACACTGTGGGGAGGGGCGAACTATGGCTACACCTTC.

This clone was picked up one time. The rearrangement joins TRBV19 to TRBJ1-2; D is uncertain. The ends were cut back, 8 bases at V and 3 bases at J, with 13 bases in the middle. The length of the CDR3 is 13 residues. Germline CDR1 reads LNHDA; CDR2 reads SQIVND (reference sequence). CDR3 DNA: TGTGCCAGTTCCCAGGTGGTTCACTATGGCTACACCTTC. It encodes CASSQVVHYGYTF.

The chain carries TRBV5-1 and TRBJ1-4; D might be TRBD1 (5 bases). This CDR3 spans 15 amino acids. Germline-derived CDR1 and CDR2 are SGHRS and YFSETQ. Trimming removed 0 bases from V and 7 bases from J, with 13 bases in between. The CDR3 reads CASSLDNQGSEKLFF. As DNA, the CDR3 is TGCGCCAGCAGCTTGGATAACCAGGGTAGTGAAAAACTGTTTTTT.

The chain employs TRBV24-1 and TRBJ1-5; TRBD1 might be the D (6 bases). The V and J ends lost 4 bases and 3 bases respectively, with 9 bases between them. CDR1 and CDR2 from the germline V gene are KGHDR and SFDVKD. This CDR3 has 14 amino acids. The CDR3 DNA sequence: TGTGCCACCAGTGAGGGGGCCGACAATCAGCCCCAGCATTTT. Its translation is CATSEGADNQPQHF.

Only one count was recorded for this clone. V gene TRBV5-1 combines with J gene TRBJ2-5, with unresolved D. The V and J ends lost 2 bases and 0 bases respectively, with 11 bases between them. The CDR3 length is 15 residues. CDR1 is SGHRS and CDR2 is YFSETQ in the germline V gene. The CDR3 region is CASSFLTDNQETQYF. CDR3 nucleotides: TGCGCCAGCAGCTTCCTAACAGACAACCAAGAGACCCAGTACTTC.

The CDR3 DNA reads as TGTGCCAGTATCCCGGCGGGGGTACTGGGGTCCACTGAAGCTTTCTTT. Translating it yields CASIPAGVLGSTEAFF. The V and J genes are TRBV19 and TRBJ1-1, with TRBD1 as a possible D gene (5 bases). Germline assignment: CDR1 LNHDA and CDR2 SQIVND (reference sequence). This CDR3 has 16 residues. Trimming pared 7 bases from V and 4 bases from J, leaving 22 bases between.

This clone was found once. The chain combines TRBV18 with TRBJ2-3; no firm D call. The CDR3 consists of 13 residues. Trimming took off 5 bases at V and 2 bases at J, with 8 bases between the two ends. Germline CDR1 reads KGHSH; CDR2 reads LQKENI. CDR3 sequence (DNA): TGTGCCAGCTCAACTCCCTTCACAGATACGCAGTATTTT. Its translation is CASSTPFTDTQYF.